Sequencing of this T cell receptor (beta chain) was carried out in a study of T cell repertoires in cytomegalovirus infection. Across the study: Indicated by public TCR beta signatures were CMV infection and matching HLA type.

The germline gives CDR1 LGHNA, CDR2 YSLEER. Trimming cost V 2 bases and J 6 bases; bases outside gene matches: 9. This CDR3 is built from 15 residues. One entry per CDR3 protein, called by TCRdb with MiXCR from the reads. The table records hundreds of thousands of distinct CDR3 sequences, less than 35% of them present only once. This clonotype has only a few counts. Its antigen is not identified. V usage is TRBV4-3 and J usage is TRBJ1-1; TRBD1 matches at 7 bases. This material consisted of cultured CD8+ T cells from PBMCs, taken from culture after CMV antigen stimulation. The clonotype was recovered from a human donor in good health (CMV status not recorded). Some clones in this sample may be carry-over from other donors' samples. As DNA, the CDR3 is TGCGCCAGCAGCCAACCTGGACAGGAAGTGGCTGAAGCTTTCTTT. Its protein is CASSQPGQEVAEAFF.